Included here is one TCR beta chain sequence, with context. This CDR3 has 13 amino acids. Trimming cost V 6 bases and J 7 bases, with 12 bases left between them. Germline loops: CDR1 MNHEY, CDR2 SMNVEV (reference sequence). This record comes from a study of blood T cell repertoires in COVID-19. About the research overall: Both acute and convalescent COVID-19 samples were obtained from the United States, Italy and Spain.

Here immunoSEQ multiplex PCR was the method, and the copy in TCRdb shows in-frame clones only, minus some. The sample carries more than 250,000 clones, 88% recorded once. What was sequenced was peripheral blood. This receptor was taken from a woman in her thirties with COVID-19, enrolled during active disease. The chain has TRBV27 and TRBJ2-2; no definite D call. CDR3 sequence: CASSLFQDGELFF. CDR3 bases: TGTGCCAGCAGCCTCTTCCAGGACGGGGAGCTGTTTTTT.